Each of the 9 T cell receptor beta chains below was sequenced from the same sample in a study of blood T cell repertoires in COVID-19. Using immunoSEQ multiplex PCR, the repertoire was profiled, and TCRdb retains in-frame clones only, with some absent. This repertoire shows roughly 100,000 clones, roughly nine tenths found once; its top ten account for 17%. Sequencing used peripheral blood. These receptors were taken from a woman aged 80 or older in a cohort sampled during active COVID-19.

The chain couples TRBV5-1 to TRBJ2-4; tentative D call: TRBD1 (5 bases). CDR3 size: 16 residues. Germline V gives CDR1 SGHRS, CDR2 YFSETQ. Trimming took off 0 bases at V and 4 bases at J, with 14 bases between the two ends. DNA of the CDR3: TGCGCCAGCAGCTTGGCACGCGACAGCCTTAAAAACATTCAGTACTTC. As protein: CASSLARDSLKNIQYF. Supplemented by reference TRBV5-1 and TRBJ2-4, the full variable domain reads KAGVTQTPRYLIKTRGQQVTLSCSPISGHRSVSWYQQTPGQGLQFLFEYFSETQRNKGNFPGRFSGRQFSNSRSEMNVSTLELGDSALYLCASSLARDSLKNIQYFGAGTRLSVL.

The gene calls are TRBV28 and TRBJ2-7, with D maybe TRBD2 (6 bases). Germline CDR1 is MDHEN and CDR2 is SYDVKM. The ends were cut back, 7 bases at V and 3 bases at J, with 13 bases in the middle. The CDR3 has 13 amino acids. The CDR3 region is CASTPAGIYEQYF. The CDR3 nucleotides are TGTGCCAGCACTCCGGCGGGAATCTACGAGCAGTACTTC.

The rearrangement links TRBV5-4 to TRBJ2-3, with a weak D call TRBD1 (6 bases). V shed 2 bases and J shed 4 bases, with 17 bases lying between them. Germline V lookup: CDR1 SGHNT, CDR2 YYREEE (reference sequence). The CDR3 contains 16 residues. As DNA, the CDR3 is TGTGCCAGCAGCTTCAGGGGAAGTGGGCTCGCAGATACGCAGTATTTT. Amino acid sequence: CASSFRGSGLADTQYF.

The chain couples TRBV27 to TRBJ2-7; 8 nucleotides align to TRBD1. The CDR3 totals 15 residues. Germline CDR1 and CDR2: MNHEY and SMNVEV (reference sequence). V shed 5 bases, J shed 3 bases, and the junction held 9 bases outside the gene matches. The CDR3 bases are TGTGCCAGCAGTCCTCGGACAGGGCCTCGCTACGAGCAGTACTTC. Its translation: CASSPRTGPRYEQYF.

The rearrangement links TRBV7-2 to TRBJ2-1, with 7 bases aligning to TRBD2. This CDR3 contains 14 residues. V shed 7 bases and J 6 bases; nucleotides not matched to a gene: 9. From germline, CDR1 is SGHTA and CDR2 FQGNSA. CDR3 residues: CASTSAAGLNEQFF. CDR3 in DNA: TGTGCCAGCACCTCGGCAGCGGGGCTCAATGAGCAGTTCTTC.

This sequence joins TRBV18 and TRBJ2-7; 7 bases align to TRBD2. The CDR3 covers 16 residues. V lost 3 bases to trimming and J lost 4 bases; unmatched junction nucleotides: 12. Germline V gene data show CDR1 as KGHSH and CDR2 as LQKENI. CDR3 DNA: TGTGCCAGCTCACCCCAACCTAGCGGAGCCAGTTACGAGCAGTACTTC. Protein product: CASSPQPSGASYEQYF.

The chain is built from TRBV19 and TRBJ1-5; D uncertain. In germline, CDR1 is LNHDA, CDR2 SQIVND (reference sequence). This CDR3 has 14 residues. With 1 base removed from V and 2 bases from J, the gap between germline ends came to 6 bases. Here the CDR3 reads CASSIVTGNQPQHF. The CDR3 bases are TGTGCCAGTAGTATAGTTACAGGCAATCAGCCCCAGCATTTT. Full variable domain (missing parts from reference TRBV19 and TRBJ1-5): DGGITQSPKYLFRKEGQNVTLSCEQNLNHDAMYWYRQDPGQGLRLIYYSQIVNDFQKGDIAEGYSVSREKKESFPLTVTSAQKNPTAFYLCASSIVTGNQPQHFGDGTRLSIL.

The chain couples TRBV19 to TRBJ2-1, with D possibly being TRBD2 (6 bases). Germline V gene lookup returns CDR1 LNHDA and CDR2 SQIVND (reference sequence). The CDR3 is made up of 18 amino acids. V was shortened by 3 bases and J by 6 bases, with 24 bases between the two germline ends. The CDR3, as DNA: TGTGCCAGTAGTATGGGGGTCCTCGGGGGAGGCAGGACCAATGAGCAGTTCTTC. Translated: CASSMGVLGGGRTNEQFF.

This clone appeared once. This sequence joins TRBV11-1 and TRBJ1-1, with D perhaps TRBD1 (5 bases). Germline V gene sequence: CDR1 SGHAT, CDR2 FQDESV (reference sequence). CDR3 length: 14 amino acids. The V and J ends lost 4 bases and 3 bases respectively, with 12 bases between them. This chain's CDR3 is CASSSMGGDTEAFF. CDR3 DNA sequence: TGTGCCAGCAGCTCAATGGGGGGGGACACTGAAGCTTTCTTT.